Listed here are 15 T cell receptor beta chains from one sample, sequenced in a study of Ad26.COV2.S vaccination and SARS-CoV-2 variants. As for treatment: around 19 received Ad26.COV2.S at low or high dose, single or two shots; several received placebo; per-sample allocation not given. Collection of the samples took place on day 63 after the first injection of vaccine or placebo. Sequenced by immunoSEQ multiplex PCR; TCRdb stores in-frame clones only, minus some. Of approximately 450,000 clones in the sample, 75% to 95% were seen once. The source material was peripheral blood, sampled in a trial of Ad26.COV2.S vaccine versus placebo. These receptors were obtained from a person aged 18-65 years who received the Ad26.COV2.S COVID-19 vaccine or a placebo.

The chain joins TRBV4-3 to TRBJ1-1; D not certain. The CDR3 contains 13 residues. The ends were cut back, 2 bases at V and 5 bases at J, with 9 bases in the middle. Germline-derived CDR1 and CDR2 are LGHNA and YSLEER. CDR3 protein: CASSQRPATEAFF. The CDR3 DNA is TGCGCCAGCAGCCAACGTCCGGCAACTGAAGCTTTCTTT.

V gene TRBV10-1 combines with J gene TRBJ2-5, with 9 bases that match TRBD1. The germline CDR1 and CDR2 sequences are WNHNN and SYGVQD (reference sequence). The CDR3 covers 17 residues. V gave up 3 bases and J gave up 5 bases; unmatched junction bases: 13. CDR3 sequence (DNA): TGCGCCAGCAGTGACTCCCGAAAGGGACAGGGAGGGGAGACCCAGTACTTC. Amino acids: CASSDSRKGQGGETQYF.

The V call is TRBV30, the J call TRBJ1-1, with a possible D match to TRBD1 (6 bases). The CDR3 sequence is 15 residues long. V was pared by 4 bases and J by 2 bases, with 17 bases between. Germline V gene data show CDR1 as GTSNPN and CDR2 as SVGIG (reference sequence). The DNA of the CDR3 is TGTGCCTGGATTTGGTCGACAGGCGCTAACACTGAAGCTTTCTTT. It specifies CAWIWSTGANTEAFF.

The chain couples TRBV14 to TRBJ2-1, with D perhaps matching TRBD2 (6 bases). V lost 6 bases and J 2 bases, leaving 14 bases between the germline ends. Germline V gene data show CDR1 as SGHDN and CDR2 as FVKESK. The CDR3 covers 15 residues. This CDR3 is CASSHRDFTYNEQFF. The DNA for the CDR3 is TGTGCCAGCAGTCACCGGGACTTCACCTACAATGAGCAGTTCTTC. The full variable domain, in which reference TRBV14 and TRBJ2-1 provide the parts outside the CDR3, is EAGVTQFPSHSVIEKGQTVTLRCDPISGHDNLYWYRRVMGKEIKFLLHFVKESKQDESGMPNNRFLAERTGGTYSTLKVQPAELEDSGVYFCASSHRDFTYNEQFFGPGTRLTVL.

This clone has just one count. The chain uses TRBV28 and TRBJ2-7, with D unclear. CDR3 length equals 13 residues. Germline CDR1 is MDHEN and CDR2 is SYDVKM. Trimming pared 5 bases from V and 6 bases from J, leaving 14 bases between. Here the CDR3 reads CASSRPWLGEQYF. CDR3 sequence (DNA): TGTGCCAGCAGTCGCCCTTGGTTGGGCGAGCAGTACTTC.

The chain recombines TRBV30 with TRBJ1-2; D unclear. V lost 1 base and J lost 3, with 12 bases in between. The CDR3 runs 14 residues. CDR1 is GTSNPN and CDR2 is SVGIG in the germline V gene (reference sequence). CDR3 residues: CAWSGVRLDYGYTF. CDR3 sequence (DNA): TGTGCCTGGAGTGGGGTCCGATTAGACTATGGCTACACCTTC.

The chain links TRBV6-2 or TRBV6-3 to TRBJ2-7, with a possible D match to TRBD2 (5 bases). The V gene's germline CDR1 is MNHEY and CDR2 SVGEGT. The CDR3 sequence is 15 residues long. V lost 4 bases and J lost 0, with 13 bases in between. The CDR3, as DNA: TGTGCCAGCAGTTGGACTCGCGATCGCTCCTACGAGCAGTACTTC. Translation: CASSWTRDRSYEQYF.

V usage is TRBV4-3 and J usage is TRBJ2-1; a weak D match, TRBD1 (8 bases). The V gene lost 4 bases and the J gene lost 5 bases, with 30 bases spanning the gap. The CDR3 contains 20 residues. Germline CDR1 reads LGHNA; CDR2 reads YSLEER. CDR3 coding DNA: TGCGCCAGCAGCCCCAGGGGGCTCCGGACTAGTAAGACATTTCACAATGAGCAGTTCTTC. Translated: CASSPRGLRTSKTFHNEQFF.

This clone has at least ten counts. The chain links TRBV30 to TRBJ2-5; 9 nucleotides agree with TRBD1. The CDR3 sequence is 16 residues long. V shed 0 bases and J 6 bases; nucleotides not matched to a gene: 11. CDR1 and CDR2 (germline): GTSNPN, SVGIG (reference sequence). The CDR3 DNA is TGTGCCTGGAGTGTACCGCCCCGGGACAGGGCCAAGACCCAGTACTTC. Translating it yields CAWSVPPRDRAKTQYF.

This sequence joins TRBV5-1 and TRBJ2-1, with a possible D match to TRBD1 (5 bases). The CDR3 has 19 amino acids. The V end lost 5 bases, the J end lost 0 bases, and 24 bases lay between the germline ends. Per germline, CDR1 SGHRS and CDR2 YFSETQ. The CDR3 region is CASSPVILTGTHSYNEQFF. CDR3 coding DNA: TGCGCCAGCAGTCCGGTTATACTCACAGGCACTCACTCCTACAATGAGCAGTTCTTC.

The V gene is TRBV2, the J gene TRBJ2-7; 14 positions match TRBD2. The junction had 2 bases not matched to a gene; V was cut back by 1 base and J by 9 bases. The CDR3 has 14 residues. CDR1 is SNHLY and CDR2 is FYNNEI in the germline V gene. This CDR3 is CASSEGLAGGRQYF. The CDR3 bases are TGTGCCAGCAGTGAAGGACTAGCGGGAGGGAGGCAGTACTTC.

Of note for this clone: Other DNA sequences of this sample code for an identical CDR3. V usage is TRBV6-6 and J usage is TRBJ1-1; tentative D call: TRBD1 (6 bases). The V gene lost 2 bases and the J gene lost 2 bases, with 9 bases spanning the gap. The CDR3 has 14 residues. Germline-derived CDR1 and CDR2 are MNHNY and SVGAGI (reference sequence). This CDR3 reads CASSYGQLNTEAFF. CDR3 DNA sequence: TGTGCCAGCAGTTACGGACAGCTAAACACTGAAGCTTTCTTT.

The gene calls are TRBV9 and TRBJ2-3; no clear D gene. The germline gives CDR1 SGDLS, CDR2 YYNGEE. This CDR3 is 14 amino acids long. The germline V and J ends were trimmed by 6 bases and 0 bases, with 11 bases remaining between them. Here the CDR3 DNA reads TGTGCCAGCACGGAATCTCCTAGCACAGATACGCAGTATTTT. Its translation: CASTESPSTDTQYF.

Concerning this clone itself: Other DNA sequences of this sample code for an identical CDR3. The chain combines TRBV11-2 with TRBJ2-7, with D unclear. This CDR3 has 12 amino acids. CDR1 SGHAT and CDR2 FQNNGV come from the germline V gene. V was trimmed by 5 bases and J by 4 bases, leaving 9 bases between them. The CDR3: CASSPTLYEQYF. The CDR3 region has the DNA TGTGCCAGCAGCCCCACCTTGTACGAGCAGTACTTC. Supplemented by reference TRBV11-2 and TRBJ2-7, the full variable domain reads EAGVAQSPRYKIIEKRQSVAFWCNPISGHATLYWYQQILGQGPKLLIQFQNNGVVDDSQLPKDRFSAERLKGVDSTLKIQPAKLEDSAVYLCASSPTLYEQYFGPGTRLTVT.

V and J are TRBV6-1 and TRBJ2-7; D tentatively reads TRBD1 or TRBD2 (5 bases each). V lost 1 base and J lost 4, with 20 bases in between. This CDR3 is 17 amino acids long. Germline CDR1 and CDR2: MNHNS and SASEGT. The CDR3 DNA is TGTGCCAGCAGTGAAGGAGGTCACGGGGCCCAGGGATACGAGCAGTACTTC. Its protein is CASSEGGHGAQGYEQYF.